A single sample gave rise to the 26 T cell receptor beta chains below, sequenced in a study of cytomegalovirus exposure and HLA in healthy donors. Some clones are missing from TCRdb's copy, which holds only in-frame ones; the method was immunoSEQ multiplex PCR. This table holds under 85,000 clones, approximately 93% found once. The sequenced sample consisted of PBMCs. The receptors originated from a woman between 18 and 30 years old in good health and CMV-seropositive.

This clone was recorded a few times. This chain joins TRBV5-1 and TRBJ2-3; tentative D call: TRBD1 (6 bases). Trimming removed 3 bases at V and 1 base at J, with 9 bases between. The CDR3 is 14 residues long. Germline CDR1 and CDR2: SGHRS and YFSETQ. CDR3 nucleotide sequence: TGCGCCAGCAGCTCGCAGGGGCGCACAGATACGCAGTATTTT. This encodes CASSSQGRTDTQYF.

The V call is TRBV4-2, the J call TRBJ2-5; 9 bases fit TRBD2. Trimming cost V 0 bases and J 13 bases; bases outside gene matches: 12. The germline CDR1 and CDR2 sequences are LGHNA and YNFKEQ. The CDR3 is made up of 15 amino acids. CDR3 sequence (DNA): TGTGCCAGCAGCCAAGAAAAGCTAGCGGGGACTCCAAGGTACTTC. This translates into CASSQEKLAGTPRYF.

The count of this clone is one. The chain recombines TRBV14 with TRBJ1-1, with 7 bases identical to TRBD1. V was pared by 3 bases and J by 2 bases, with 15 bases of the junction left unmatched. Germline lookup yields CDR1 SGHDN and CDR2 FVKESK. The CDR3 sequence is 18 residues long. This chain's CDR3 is CASSHRHPTQGRNTEAFF. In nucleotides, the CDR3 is TGTGCCAGCAGCCACAGACACCCTACACAGGGGAGAAACACTGAAGCTTTCTTT.

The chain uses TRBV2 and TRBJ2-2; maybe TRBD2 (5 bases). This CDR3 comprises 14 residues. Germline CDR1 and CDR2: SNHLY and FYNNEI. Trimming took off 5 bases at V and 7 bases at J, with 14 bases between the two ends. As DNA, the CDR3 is TGTGCCAGCAGTTCCTTGGAGGTTTACGGGGAGCTGTTTTTT. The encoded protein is CASSSLEVYGELFF.

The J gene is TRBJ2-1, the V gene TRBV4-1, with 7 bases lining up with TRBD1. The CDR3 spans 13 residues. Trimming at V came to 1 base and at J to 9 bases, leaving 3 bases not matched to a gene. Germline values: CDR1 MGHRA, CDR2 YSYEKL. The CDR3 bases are TGCGCCAGCAGCCAAGGACAGGGTTTTGAGCAGTTCTTC. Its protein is CASSQGQGFEQFF.

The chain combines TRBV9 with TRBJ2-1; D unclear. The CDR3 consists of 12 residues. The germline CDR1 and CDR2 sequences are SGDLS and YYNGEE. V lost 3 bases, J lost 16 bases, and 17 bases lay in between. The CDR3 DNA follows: TGTGCCAGCAGCGACCAATTGTCTGGGCATTTCTTC. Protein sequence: CASSDQLSGHFF.

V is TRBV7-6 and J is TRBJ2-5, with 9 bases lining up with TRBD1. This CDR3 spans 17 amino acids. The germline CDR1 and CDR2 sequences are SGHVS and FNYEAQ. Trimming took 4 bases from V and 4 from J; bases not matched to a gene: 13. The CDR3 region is CASSSTIWTGDAETQYF. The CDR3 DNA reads TGTGCCAGCAGCTCCACGATATGGACAGGGGACGCAGAGACCCAGTACTTC. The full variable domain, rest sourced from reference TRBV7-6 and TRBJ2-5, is GAGVSQSPRYKVTKRGQDVALRCDPISGHVSLYWYRQALGQGPEFLTYFNYEAQQDKSGLPNDRFSAERPEGSISTLTIQRTEQRDSAMYRCASSSTIWTGDAETQYFGPGTRLLVL.

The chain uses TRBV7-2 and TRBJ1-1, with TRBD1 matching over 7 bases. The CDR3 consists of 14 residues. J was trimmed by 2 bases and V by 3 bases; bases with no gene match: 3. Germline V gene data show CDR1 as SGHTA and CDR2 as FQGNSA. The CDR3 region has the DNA TGTGCCAGCAGCTTCGGGACAGCTAACACTGAAGCTTTCTTT. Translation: CASSFGTANTEAFF. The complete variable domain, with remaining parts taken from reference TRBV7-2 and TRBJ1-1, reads GAGVSQSPSNKVTEKGKDVELRCDPISGHTALYWYRQSLGQGLEFLIYFQGNSAPDKSGLPSDRFSAERTGGSVSTLTIQRTQQEDSAVYLCASSFGTANTEAFFGQGTRLTVV.

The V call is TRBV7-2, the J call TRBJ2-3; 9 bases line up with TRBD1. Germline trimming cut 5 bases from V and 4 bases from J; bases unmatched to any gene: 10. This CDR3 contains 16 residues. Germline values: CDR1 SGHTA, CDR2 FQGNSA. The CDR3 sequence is CASSPYRGREADTQYF. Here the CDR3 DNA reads TGTGCCAGCAGCCCGTACAGGGGGCGGGAAGCAGATACGCAGTATTTT. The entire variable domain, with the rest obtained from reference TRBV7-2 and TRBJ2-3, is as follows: GAGVSQSPSNKVTEKGKDVELRCDPISGHTALYWYRQSLGQGLEFLIYFQGNSAPDKSGLPSDRFSAERTGGSVSTLTIQRTQQEDSAVYLCASSPYRGREADTQYFGPGTRLTVL.

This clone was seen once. CDR3 amino acids: CASSPPAPRPYGYTF. CDR3 in DNA: TGTGCCAGCTCACCACCGGCTCCCAGGCCCTATGGCTACACCTTC. The gene calls are TRBV18 and TRBJ1-2, with D hard to call. The CDR3 has 15 amino acids. V lost 0 bases and J lost 4, with 12 bases in between. Per the germline V gene, CDR1 is KGHSH and CDR2 is LQKENI.

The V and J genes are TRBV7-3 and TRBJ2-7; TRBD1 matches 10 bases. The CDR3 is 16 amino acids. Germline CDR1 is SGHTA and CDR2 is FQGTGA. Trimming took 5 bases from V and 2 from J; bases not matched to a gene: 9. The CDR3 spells CASSDIDRGPPYEQYF. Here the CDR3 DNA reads TGTGCCAGCAGCGATATCGACAGGGGGCCCCCCTACGAGCAGTACTTC.

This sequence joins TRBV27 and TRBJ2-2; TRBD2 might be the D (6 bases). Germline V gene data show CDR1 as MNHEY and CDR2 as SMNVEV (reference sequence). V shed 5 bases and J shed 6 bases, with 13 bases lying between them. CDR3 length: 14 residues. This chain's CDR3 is CASSVSAGPGELFF. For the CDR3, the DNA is TGTGCCAGCAGTGTCTCCGCGGGACCCGGGGAGCTGTTTTTT.

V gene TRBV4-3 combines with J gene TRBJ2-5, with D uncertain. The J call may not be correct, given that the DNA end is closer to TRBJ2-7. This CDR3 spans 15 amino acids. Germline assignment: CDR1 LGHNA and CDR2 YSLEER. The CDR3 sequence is CASSQVSEVSYEQYF. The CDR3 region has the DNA TGCGCCAGCAGCCAAGTCTCCGAGGTCTCCTACGAGCAGTACTTC.

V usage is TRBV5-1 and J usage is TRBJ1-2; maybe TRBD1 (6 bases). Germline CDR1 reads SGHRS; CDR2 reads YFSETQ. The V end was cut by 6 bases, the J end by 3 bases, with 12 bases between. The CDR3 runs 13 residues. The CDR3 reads CASKKTGDYGYTF. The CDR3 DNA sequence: TGCGCCAGCAAGAAGACAGGCGACTATGGCTACACCTTC.

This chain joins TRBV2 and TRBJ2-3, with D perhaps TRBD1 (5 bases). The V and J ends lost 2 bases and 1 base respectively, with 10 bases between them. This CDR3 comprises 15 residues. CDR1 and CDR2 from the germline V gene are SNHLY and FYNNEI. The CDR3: CASSELQARTDTQYF. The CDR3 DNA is TGTGCCAGCAGTGAATTACAGGCTCGCACAGATACGCAGTATTTT. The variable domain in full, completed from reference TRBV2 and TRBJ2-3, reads EPEVTQTPSHQVTQMGQEVILRCVPISNHLYFYWYRQILGQKVEFLVSFYNNEISEKSEIFDDQFSVERPDGSNFTLKIRSTKLEDSAMYFCASSELQARTDTQYFGPGTRLTVL.

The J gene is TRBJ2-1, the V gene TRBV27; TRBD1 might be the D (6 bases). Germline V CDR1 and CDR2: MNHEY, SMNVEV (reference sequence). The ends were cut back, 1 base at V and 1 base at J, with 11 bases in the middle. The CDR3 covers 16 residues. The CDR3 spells CASSLWGRFSYNEQFF. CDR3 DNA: TGTGCCAGCAGTTTATGGGGGCGCTTTTCCTACAATGAGCAGTTCTTC.

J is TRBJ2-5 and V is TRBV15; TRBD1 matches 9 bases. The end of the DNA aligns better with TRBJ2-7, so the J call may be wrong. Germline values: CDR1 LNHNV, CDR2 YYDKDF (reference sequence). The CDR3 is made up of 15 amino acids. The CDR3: CATSRDLGQGLEQYF. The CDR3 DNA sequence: TGTGCCACCAGCAGAGATCTTGGACAGGGGCTCGAGCAGTACTTC.

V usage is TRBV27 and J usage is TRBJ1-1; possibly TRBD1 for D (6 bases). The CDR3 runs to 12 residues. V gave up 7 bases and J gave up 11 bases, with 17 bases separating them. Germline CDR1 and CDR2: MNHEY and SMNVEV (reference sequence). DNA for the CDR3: TGTGCCAGCAACGCGCAGGGGAGAGAGGCTTTCTTT. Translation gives CASNAQGREAFF.

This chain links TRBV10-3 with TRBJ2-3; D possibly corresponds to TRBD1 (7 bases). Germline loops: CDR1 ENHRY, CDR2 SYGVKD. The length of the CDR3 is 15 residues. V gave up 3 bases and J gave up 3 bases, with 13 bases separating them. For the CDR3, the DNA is TGTGCCATCAGTGACGGCAGGGGGAGGACAGATACGCAGTATTTT. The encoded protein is CAISDGRGRTDTQYF.

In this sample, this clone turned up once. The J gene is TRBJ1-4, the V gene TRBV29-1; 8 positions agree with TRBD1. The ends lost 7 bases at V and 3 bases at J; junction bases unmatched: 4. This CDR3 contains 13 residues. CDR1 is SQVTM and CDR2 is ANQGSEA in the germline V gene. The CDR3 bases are TGCAGCGCCCAGGGGGCGGCTAATGAAAAACTGTTTTTT. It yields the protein CSAQGAANEKLFF. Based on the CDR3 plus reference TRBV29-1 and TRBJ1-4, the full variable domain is SAVISQKPSRDICQRGTSLTIQCQVDSQVTMMFWYRQQPGQSLTLIATANQGSEATYESGFVIDKFPISRPNLTFSTLTVSNMSPEDSSIYLCSAQGAANEKLFFGSGTQLSVL.

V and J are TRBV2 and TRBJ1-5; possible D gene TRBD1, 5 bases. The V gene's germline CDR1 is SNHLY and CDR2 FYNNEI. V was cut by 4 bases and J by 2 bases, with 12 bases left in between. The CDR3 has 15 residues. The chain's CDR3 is CASSGGEGRNQPQHF. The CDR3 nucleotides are TGTGCCAGCAGTGGGGGGGAGGGACGCAATCAGCCCCAGCATTTT. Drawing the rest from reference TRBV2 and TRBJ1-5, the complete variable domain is EPEVTQTPSHQVTQMGQEVILRCVPISNHLYFYWYRQILGQKVEFLVSFYNNEISEKSEIFDDQFSVERPDGSNFTLKIRSTKLEDSAMYFCASSGGEGRNQPQHFGDGTRLSIL.

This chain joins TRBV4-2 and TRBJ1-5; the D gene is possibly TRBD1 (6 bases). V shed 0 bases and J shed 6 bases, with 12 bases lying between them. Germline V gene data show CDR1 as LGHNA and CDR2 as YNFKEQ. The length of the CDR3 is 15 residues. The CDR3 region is CASSQDHQGTQPQHF. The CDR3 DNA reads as TGTGCCAGCAGCCAAGATCATCAGGGGACTCAGCCCCAGCATTTT.

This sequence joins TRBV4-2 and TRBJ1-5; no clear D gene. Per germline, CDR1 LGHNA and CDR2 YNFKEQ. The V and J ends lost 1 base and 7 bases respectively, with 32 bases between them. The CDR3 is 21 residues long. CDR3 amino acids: CASSQVPGWVEGRLRYQPQHF. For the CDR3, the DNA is TGTGCCAGCAGCCAAGTACCCGGTTGGGTTGAGGGCAGGCTGAGGTACCAGCCCCAGCATTTT.

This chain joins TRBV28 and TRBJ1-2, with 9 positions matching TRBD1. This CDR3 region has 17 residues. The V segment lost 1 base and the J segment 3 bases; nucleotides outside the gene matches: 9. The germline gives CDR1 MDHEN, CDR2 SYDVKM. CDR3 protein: CASSLLDRGSLDYGYTF. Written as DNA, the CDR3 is TGTGCCAGCAGTTTATTAGACAGGGGGTCGTTGGACTATGGCTACACCTTC.

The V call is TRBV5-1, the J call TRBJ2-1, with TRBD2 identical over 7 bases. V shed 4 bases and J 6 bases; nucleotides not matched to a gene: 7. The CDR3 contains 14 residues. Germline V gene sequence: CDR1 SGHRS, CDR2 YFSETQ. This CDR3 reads CASSQTGTTNEQFF. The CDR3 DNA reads TGCGCCAGCAGCCAAACCGGGACTACCAATGAGCAGTTCTTC.

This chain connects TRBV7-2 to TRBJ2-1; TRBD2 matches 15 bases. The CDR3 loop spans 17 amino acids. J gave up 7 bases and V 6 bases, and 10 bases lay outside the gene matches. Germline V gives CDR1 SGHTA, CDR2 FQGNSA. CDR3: CASREFLGTSGRNEQFF. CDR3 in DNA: TGTGCCAGCAGGGAATTTCTCGGGACTAGCGGGAGGAATGAGCAGTTCTTC.